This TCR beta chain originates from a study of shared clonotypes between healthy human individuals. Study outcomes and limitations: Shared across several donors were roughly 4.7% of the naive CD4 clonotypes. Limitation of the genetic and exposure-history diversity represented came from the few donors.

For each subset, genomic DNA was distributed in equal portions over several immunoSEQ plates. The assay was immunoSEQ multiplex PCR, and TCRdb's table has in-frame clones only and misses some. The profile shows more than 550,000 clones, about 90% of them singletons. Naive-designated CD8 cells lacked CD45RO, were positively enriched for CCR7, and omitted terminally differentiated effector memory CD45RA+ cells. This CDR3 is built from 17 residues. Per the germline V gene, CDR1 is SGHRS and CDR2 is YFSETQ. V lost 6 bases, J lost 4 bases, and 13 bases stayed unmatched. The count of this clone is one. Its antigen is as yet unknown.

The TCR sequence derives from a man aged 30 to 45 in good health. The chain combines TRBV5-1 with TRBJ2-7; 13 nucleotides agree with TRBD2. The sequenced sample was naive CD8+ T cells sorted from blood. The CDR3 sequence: CASNQGTSGVIGYEQYF. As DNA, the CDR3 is TGCGCCAGCAATCAGGGGACTAGCGGGGTTATAGGGTACGAGCAGTACTTC.